This T cell receptor beta chain was sequenced for a study of blood T cells in healthy people across ages. About the study: About one barcoded beta molecule per two T cells came from capture by template switching. Study-wide results and caveats: Reliance upon unsorted PBMCs precluded definitive naive versus antigen-experienced comparison. Donor CMV status was unknown, possibly confounding expanded clonotype changes.

Extracted total RNA amounted to at least 6 micrograms for each sample. Alongside a J-beta primer mix, a sample-barcoded 5' primer served in a second PCR lasting about 6 to 12 cycles. Each CDR3 protein gets one entry after TCRdb re-called the 5' RACE reads with MiXCR. The sample shows 600,000 or so distinct CDR3 sequences, around 48% of them seen only once. Regarding this clonotype: Antigen: not known.

CDR1 is SGHTA and CDR2 is FQGNSA in the germline V gene. The CDR3 is 15 residues long. The V end lost 2 bases, the J end lost 4 bases, and 14 bases lay between the germline ends. This receptor was identified in a man older than 75 in good health. V is TRBV7-2 and J is TRBJ2-5; D might be TRBD2 (5 bases). The sequencing input was blood. CDR3 residues: CASSLQVRESETQYF. In DNA, the CDR3 is TGTGCCAGCAGCTTACAAGTAAGGGAGTCAGAGACCCAGTACTTC. Full variable domain (rest looked up from reference TRBV7-2 and TRBJ2-5): GAGVSQSPSNKVTEKGKDVELRCDPISGHTALYWYRQSLGQGLEFLIYFQGNSAPDKSGLPSDRFSAERTGGSVSTLTIQRTQQEDSAVYLCASSLQVRESETQYFGPGTRLLVL.